These T cell receptor beta chains were read from a single sample in a study of T-cell reconstitution after alpha-beta-depleted transplantation in children. TCRdb ran MiXCR on the PCR reads and lists one entry per CDR3 protein. The sample contains some 840,000 distinct CDR3 sequences, roughly 15% of which appear only once. Sequences were derived from PBMCs, mostly from graft donor cells, sampled 360 days after TCRalphabeta/CD19-depleted stem cell transplant. The receptor source for this set is a male patient younger than 18 who had a stem cell transplant for acute lymphoblastic leukemia, so the T cells may come from the graft donor. The conserved cysteine and the conserved F or W are not part of the CDR3 here. Clone size appears in some rows only: once, few, many, or a class for an expanded clone.

>12|TRBV11-2|TRBJ2-7|-
ASSLILRAVEQY
>13|TRBV5-1|TRBJ2-4|many
ASSPSVIAKNIQY
>12|TRBV5-1|TRBJ2-2|many
ASSFGPNTGELF
>13|TRBV25-1|TRBJ2-5|many
ASSLVGLQGETQY
>10|TRBV5-1|TRBJ2-2|few
ASRPTPGELF
>11|TRBV15|TRBJ2-1|-
ATTIRDRDEQF
>13|TRBV21-1|TRBJ2-1|-
ASSLGKRSYNEQF
>14|TRBV7-2|TRBJ2-7|-
ASSLKLGGGPHEQY
>11|TRBV20-1|TRBJ2-3|-
SARVRVADTQY
>13|TRBV2|TRBJ2-1|-
ASSDRGFSYNEQF
>13|TRBV10-3|TRBJ2-1|-
AITADFIPPHEQF
>13|TRBV5-1|TRBJ2-7|few
ASRAVSGRAGEQY
>12|TRBV15|TRBJ2-7|few
ATRTTYGIYEQY
>14|TRBV4-1|TRBJ2-7|-
ASSQENSGTSYEQY
>12|TRBV5-1|TRBJ2-1|few
ASSGGRGVNEQF
>11|TRBV20-1|TRBJ1-2|-
SAMLGLSYGYT
>11|TRBV12-3/TRBV12-4|TRBJ1-5|many
ASSLFGDQPQH
>9|TRBV20-1|TRBJ2-7|few
EVGTPYEQY
>13|TRBV11-2|TRBJ2-1|-
ASSLEDRGLTEQF
>11|TRBV2|TRBJ2-5|-
AESMGRQETQY
>11|TRBV7-2|TRBJ2-3|-
ASSFGRPDTQY
>16|TRBV27|TRBJ2-1|once
ASSLSRWGAREYNEQF
>10|TRBV6-5|TRBJ1-2|few
ASITRGHGYT
>10|TRBV28|TRBJ2-6|-
ASVTGANVLT
>11|TRBV12-3/TRBV12-4|TRBJ2-1|-
ASSLSGTDEQF
>11|TRBV27|TRBJ2-7|-
ASGTSGIDEQY
>13|TRBV7-9|TRBJ1-2|few
ASSLVNRGPYGYT
>15|TRBV7-8|TRBJ2-3|-
ASRSLRVAGSTDTQY
>13|TRBV29-1|TRBJ2-7|-
SVDGRREGSYEQY
>14|TRBV9|TRBJ2-1|-
ASSTGPLTSYNEQF
>16|TRBV14|TRBJ2-5|-
ASSQPAKSAAAGETQY
>12|TRBV19|TRBJ2-5|-
ASSIDPVKETQY
>13|TRBV7-3|TRBJ2-1|few
ASRTTGAPYNEQF
>12|TRBV6-1|TRBJ2-3|few
ASDRLAGDLTQY
>12|TRBV5-1|TRBJ1-5|few
ASSLGPGKQPQH
>13|TRBV7-6|TRBJ2-7|-
ASSPPTGTGYEQY
>13|TRBV7-2|TRBJ2-7|few
ASSSKDRGFAEQY